The 20 T cell receptor beta chains given below trace back to one sample, sequenced in a study of T cell responses to AZD1222 COVID-19 vaccine. The table came from immunoSEQ multiplex PCR; TCRdb's copy has only in-frame clones and leaves some out. The sample records fewer than 200,000 clones, 94% being singletons. The sequencing here drew on peripheral blood, taken 28 days after the second AZD1222 dose. Source of these receptors: an adult who received the AZD1222 COVID-19 vaccine.

V is TRBV6-5 and J is TRBJ1-1; D is undetermined. The CDR3 totals 12 residues. V was cut by 8 bases and J by 0 bases, with 7 bases left in between. The germline V gene has CDR1 MNHEY and CDR2 SVGAGI. The CDR3 spells CASPRMNTEAFF. The CDR3 nucleotides read TGTGCCAGCCCACGAATGAACACTGAAGCTTTCTTT.

This sequence joins TRBV19 and TRBJ1-6; D perhaps matches TRBD1 (6 bases). Germline loops: CDR1 LNHDA, CDR2 SQIVND (reference sequence). This CDR3 comprises 15 residues. Trimming shortened V by 7 bases and J by 7 bases, and 17 bases separated the two germline ends. The chain's CDR3 is CASKVGGGQNSPLHF. CDR3 coding DNA: TGTGCCAGTAAAGTGGGCGGGGGGCAAAATTCACCCCTCCACTTT.

The genes are TRBV6-6 and TRBJ2-4; D is unclear. V shed 0 bases and J shed 9 bases, with 6 bases lying between them. This CDR3 is 12 amino acids long. CDR1 and CDR2 from the germline V gene are MNHNY and SVGAGI (reference sequence). As DNA, the CDR3 is TGTGCCAGCAGTTACTCGCTTGGCATTCAGTACTTC. Translating it yields CASSYSLGIQYF.

Only one count was recorded for this clone. This chain links TRBV4-1 with TRBJ2-7; tentative D call: TRBD2 (6 bases). The V and J ends lost 3 bases and 2 bases respectively, with 17 bases between them. The germline CDR1 and CDR2 sequences are MGHRA and YSYEKL. The CDR3 runs to 16 residues. The CDR3 DNA is TGCGCCAGCAGCCAGGGTCTCGTGGGGGGAACCTACGAGCAGTACTTC. Encoded protein: CASSQGLVGGTYEQYF.

V usage is TRBV9 and J usage is TRBJ2-3; tentative D call: TRBD2 (6 bases). Trimming took 4 bases from V and 2 from J, leaving 17 bases between them. The CDR3 length is 16 residues. Germline V gene data show CDR1 as SGDLS and CDR2 as YYNGEE. CDR3 protein: CASSSLNRLDTDTQYF. Written as DNA, the CDR3 is TGTGCCAGCAGCAGCCTAAATCGACTAGACACAGATACGCAGTATTTT.

The gene calls are TRBV19 and TRBJ2-5; 7 bases agree with TRBD1. Per germline, CDR1 LNHDA and CDR2 SQIVND (reference sequence). Trimming cost V 6 bases and J 5 bases; bases outside gene matches: 6. The CDR3 is made up of 13 amino acids. CDR3 residues: CASSDRAEETQYF. The CDR3 region has the DNA TGTGCCAGTAGCGACAGGGCGGAGGAGACCCAGTACTTC.

J is TRBJ1-3 and V is TRBV14; D gene ambiguous. In germline, CDR1 is SGHDN, CDR2 FVKESK. The CDR3 is 14 amino acids. Trimming stripped 2 bases from V and 0 bases from J, with 5 bases between. The CDR3 DNA is TGTGCCAGCAGCCAACAGTTCTCTGGAAACACCATATATTTT. Translation: CASSQQFSGNTIYF.

The V and J genes are TRBV18 and TRBJ1-1; D gene uncertain. This CDR3 is built from 14 residues. CDR1 and CDR2 from the germline V gene are KGHSH and LQKENI. The V and J ends lost 3 bases and 1 base respectively, with 9 bases between them. The CDR3 DNA follows: TGTGCCAGCTCACCTTTTACAGAGAACACTGAAGCTTTCTTT. Its protein is CASSPFTENTEAFF. Looking up the rest from reference TRBV18 and TRBJ1-1 gives the full variable domain: NAGVMQNPRHLVRRRGQEARLRCSPMKGHSHVYWYRQLPEEGLKFMVYLQKENIIDESGMPKERFSAEFPKEGPSILRIQQVVRGDSAAYFCASSPFTENTEAFFGQGTRLTVV.

The chain combines TRBV20-1 with TRBJ1-2, with a weak D call TRBD1 (6 bases). Looked up from germline, CDR1 is DFQATT and CDR2 is SNEGSKA (reference sequence). V was cut by 3 bases and J by 7 bases, with 18 bases left in between. The CDR3 loop spans 14 amino acids. CDR3 bases: TGCAGTGCTAGTTCGAGAGGGGGAAGTGGTGGCTACACCTTC. Translation gives CSASSRGGSGGYTF.

This chain links TRBV7-2 with TRBJ1-1; D is unresolved. The CDR3 totals 13 residues. The V gene's germline CDR1 is SGHTA and CDR2 FQGNSA. V was clipped by 3 bases and J by 3 bases, with 8 bases between them. The CDR3 here is CASSFLLDTEAFF. The CDR3 DNA sequence: TGTGCCAGCAGCTTTCTCTTGGACACTGAAGCTTTCTTT.

The chain recombines TRBV24-1 with TRBJ2-3; tentatively, D is TRBD2 (6 bases). CDR3 length equals 11 residues. V was trimmed by 6 bases and J by 8 bases, leaving 8 bases between them. The germline V gene has CDR1 KGHDR and CDR2 SFDVKD. The CDR3 reads CATSLGGTQYF. The CDR3 DNA sequence: TGTGCCACCAGTCTGGGGGGTACGCAGTATTTT.

This chain joins TRBV10-3 and TRBJ2-7; D unclear. The CDR3 runs 14 residues. Trimming cost V 3 bases and J 0 bases, with 9 bases left between them. Germline values: CDR1 ENHRY, CDR2 SYGVKD. The CDR3 sequence: CAISENRNSYEQYF. CDR3 nucleotide sequence: TGTGCCATCAGTGAAAACCGCAACTCCTACGAGCAGTACTTC.

The rearrangement links TRBV2 to TRBJ1-5; 7 bases fit TRBD1. V gave up 7 bases and J gave up 4 bases; unmatched junction bases: 4. Germline V gene data show CDR1 as SNHLY and CDR2 as FYNNEI. This CDR3 is built from 13 residues. As DNA, the CDR3 is TGTGCCAGCAACGGGGACAGAAATCAGCCCCAGCATTTT. Amino acids: CASNGDRNQPQHF.

This clone was recorded once. The V gene is TRBV19, the J gene TRBJ2-7; TRBD1 agrees at 7 bases. V was pared by 5 bases and J by 6 bases, with 7 bases of the junction left unmatched. The CDR3 is 13 residues long. The germline V gene has CDR1 LNHDA and CDR2 SQIVND (reference sequence). The CDR3 sequence: CASSSDRDGEQYF. Written as DNA, the CDR3 is TGTGCCAGTAGTTCCGACAGGGACGGCGAGCAGTACTTC.

The CDR3 DNA sequence: TGTGCCAGCAGTACCGTTATGAACACTGAAGCTTTCTTT. As protein: CASSTVMNTEAFF. The chain employs TRBV25-1 and TRBJ1-1; D not certain. The CDR3 consists of 13 residues. In germline, CDR1 is MGHDK, CDR2 SYGVNS. The germline V and J ends were trimmed by 5 bases and 0 bases, with 7 bases remaining between them.

J is TRBJ2-1 and V is TRBV6-2 or TRBV6-3, with 8 nucleotides matching TRBD1. This CDR3 region has 17 residues. Germline CDR1 is MNHEY and CDR2 is SVGEGT. V was pared by 2 bases and J by 5 bases, with 11 bases of the junction left unmatched. The CDR3 region is CASSYDGGRTGHNEQFF. In nucleotides, the CDR3 is TGTGCCAGCAGTTACGATGGCGGGCGGACAGGGCACAATGAGCAGTTCTTC.

V is TRBV19 and J is TRBJ2-5, with D possibly being TRBD2 (5 bases). This CDR3 region has 13 residues. Germline CDR1 is LNHDA and CDR2 is SQIVND (reference sequence). Trimming stripped 0 bases from V and 11 bases from J, with 13 bases between. The CDR3 loop is CASSIDSLAYQYF. The DNA of the CDR3 is TGTGCCAGTAGTATAGATTCGCTAGCCTATCAGTACTTC.

DNA of the CDR3: TGTGCCAGCTCACCAGAAAGACAGAGCTATGGCTACACCTTC. This encodes CASSPERQSYGYTF. V gene TRBV18 combines with J gene TRBJ1-2, with D perhaps TRBD1 (5 bases). This CDR3 region has 14 residues. Deletions cut 2 bases from V and 4 bases from J, with 11 bases between. Per germline, CDR1 KGHSH and CDR2 LQKENI.

This clone was picked up one time. J is TRBJ1-3 and V is TRBV11-2, with a weak D call TRBD1 (6 bases). V gave up 4 bases and J gave up 6 bases, with 10 bases separating them. Germline CDR1 reads SGHAT; CDR2 reads FQNNGV. This CDR3 is 13 amino acids long. The CDR3 protein is CASSYRDENTIYF. CDR3 sequence (DNA): TGTGCCAGCAGCTACAGGGATGAAAACACCATATATTTT.

The chain employs TRBV7-6 and TRBJ2-2; D may be TRBD2 (6 bases). This CDR3 spans 16 amino acids. Trimming cost V 5 bases and J 6 bases, with 19 bases left between them. Germline loops: CDR1 SGHVS, CDR2 FNYEAQ. CDR3 sequence: CASSNSGVPWAGELFF. In DNA form, the CDR3 reads TGTGCCAGCAGCAATAGCGGAGTCCCTTGGGCCGGGGAGCTGTTTTTT.